The 21 T cell receptor beta chains below all came from one sample that was sequenced in a study of blood T cell repertoires in COVID-19. Profiling relied on immunoSEQ multiplex PCR, and the TCRdb table lists in-frame clones only, not all of them. This table holds about 380,000 clones, 88% found once. The source material was PBMCs or T cells enriched from blood (not recorded which). The receptor set was obtained from a woman younger than 35 who had recovered from COVID-19.

The chain couples TRBV14 to TRBJ2-3; 9 positions agree with TRBD2. V dropped 4 bases and J dropped 2; count of bases not matched to a gene: 13. This CDR3 region has 18 residues. Germline lookup yields CDR1 SGHDN and CDR2 FVKESK. This chain's CDR3 is CASSPTETSGSLTDTQYF. CDR3 in DNA: TGTGCCAGCAGCCCAACAGAGACTAGCGGAAGTCTCACAGATACGCAGTATTTT. Looking up the rest from reference TRBV14 and TRBJ2-3 gives the full variable domain: EAGVTQFPSHSVIEKGQTVTLRCDPISGHDNLYWYRRVMGKEIKFLLHFVKESKQDESGMPNNRFLAERTGGTYSTLKVQPAELEDSGVYFCASSPTETSGSLTDTQYFGPGTRLTVL.

The chain recombines TRBV7-3 with TRBJ2-3, with D possibly matching TRBD2 (7 bases). The CDR3 runs to 16 residues. V lost 4 bases and J 1 base, leaving 15 bases between the germline ends. Per germline, CDR1 SGHTA and CDR2 FQGTGA. The CDR3 sequence: CASSSKGGRGTDTQYF. The CDR3 nucleotides read TGTGCCAGCAGCTCAAAGGGGGGGCGCGGCACAGATACGCAGTATTTT.

In its sample, this clone was seen once. The chain combines TRBV29-1 with TRBJ1-2, with a tentative D call TRBD1 (6 bases). The CDR3 sequence is 17 residues long. The germline CDR1 and CDR2 sequences are SQVTM and ANQGSEA. The V and J ends lost 3 bases and 5 bases respectively, with 25 bases between them. The CDR3 region is CSVDAQIVAGASYGYTF. CDR3 DNA: TGCAGCGTTGATGCCCAGATAGTTGCAGGGGCAAGTTATGGCTACACCTTC.

In this sample, this clone turned up a few times. Here the CDR3 reads CASRTPRWDSPLHF. In DNA, the CDR3 is TGTGCCAGCAGGACCCCTAGATGGGATTCACCCCTCCACTTT. This chain links TRBV6-5 with TRBJ1-6, with no clear D. The CDR3 runs to 14 residues. Germline CDR1 is MNHEY and CDR2 is SVGAGI. Trimming took 6 bases from V and 8 from J, leaving 14 bases between them.

The V gene is TRBV19, the J gene TRBJ1-1; D perhaps matches TRBD1 (6 bases). Per germline, CDR1 LNHDA and CDR2 SQIVND (reference sequence). The CDR3 sequence is 14 residues long. V lost 5 bases and J 5 bases, leaving 15 bases between the germline ends. The CDR3 DNA reads TGTGCCAGTAGTCAAGGACAGTGGCCGACTGAAGCTTTCTTT. It encodes CASSQGQWPTEAFF.

The DNA for the CDR3 is TGTGCCAGCTCACCAACACAGGGGGCGCTTTATGGCTACACCTTC. Translated, it gives CASSPTQGALYGYTF. V gene TRBV18 combines with J gene TRBJ1-2, with 9 bases aligning to TRBD1. Germline V gives CDR1 KGHSH, CDR2 LQKENI. The CDR3 contains 15 residues. The ends lost 2 bases at V and 5 bases at J; junction bases unmatched: 6.

The chain carries TRBV6-5 and TRBJ1-1; possible D gene TRBD1, 6 bases. V dropped 4 bases and J dropped 5 bases, with 20 bases sitting between them. The germline gives CDR1 MNHEY, CDR2 SVGAGI. The CDR3 is 16 amino acids. The CDR3 nucleotides read TGTGCCAGCAGTTCTCGTAGGTTTAATCAGGGGACTGAAGCTTTCTTT. It is translated as CASSSRRFNQGTEAFF.

The rearrangement joins TRBV5-1 to TRBJ1-6; no clear D. Germline CDR1 and CDR2: SGHRS and YFSETQ. Trimming shortened V by 0 bases and J by 4 bases, and 5 bases separated the two germline ends. This CDR3 contains 14 residues. For the CDR3, the DNA is TGCGCCAGCAGCTTGGGAGAGTATAATTCACCCCTCCACTTT. It is translated as CASSLGEYNSPLHF.

This chain's CDR3 is CASSQKRGKVEKLFF. The CDR3 nucleotides are TGTGCCAGCAGCCAAAAACGGGGGAAGGTTGAAAAACTGTTTTTT. The chain couples TRBV4-2 to TRBJ1-4; TRBD1 is a possible D gene (5 bases). Trimming stripped 2 bases from V and 7 bases from J, with 14 bases between. CDR1 is LGHNA and CDR2 is YNFKEQ in the germline V gene. The CDR3 length is 15 residues.

J is TRBJ1-2 and V is TRBV7-3, with 9 bases aligning to TRBD1. Germline values: CDR1 SGHTA, CDR2 FQGTGA. Trimming took 4 bases from V and 7 from J; bases not matched to a gene: 4. This CDR3 region has 13 residues. CDR3 in DNA: TGTGCCAGCAGCTCAACAGGGGGCGGTGGCTACACCTTC. The encoded protein is CASSSTGGGGYTF.

The V call is TRBV4-1, the J call TRBJ1-4; no firm D call. V dropped 3 bases and J dropped 4 bases, with 9 bases sitting between them. CDR1 is MGHRA, CDR2 YSYEKL, per germline. This CDR3 has 14 amino acids. CDR3 DNA sequence: TGCGCCAGCAGCCAGGGCAGTTTTAATGAAAAACTGTTTTTT. It is translated as CASSQGSFNEKLFF.

Turning to this clone: At the DNA level, this CDR3 is encoded by other sequences in the same sample as well. The rearrangement links TRBV11-2 to TRBJ2-7, with D possibly TRBD2 on 5 matching bases. V lost 0 bases and J lost 1, with 7 bases in between. Germline V CDR1 and CDR2: SGHAT, FQNNGV. The CDR3 runs to 14 residues. The CDR3 reads CASSLDRGSYEQYF. DNA for the CDR3: TGTGCCAGCAGCTTAGACCGGGGTTCCTACGAGCAGTACTTC. The entire variable domain, with the rest obtained from reference TRBV11-2 and TRBJ2-7, is as follows: EAGVAQSPRYKIIEKRQSVAFWCNPISGHATLYWYQQILGQGPKLLIQFQNNGVVDDSQLPKDRFSAERLKGVDSTLKIQPAKLEDSAVYLCASSLDRGSYEQYFGPGTRLTVT.

This sequence joins TRBV28 and TRBJ1-4; 12 bases fit TRBD1. CDR1 is MDHEN and CDR2 is SYDVKM in the germline V gene. CDR3 length: 17 residues. The junction had 8 bases not matched to a gene; V was cut back by 1 base and J by 8 bases. The CDR3 is CASSLLLPGQGAEKLFF. The CDR3 nucleotides read TGTGCCAGCAGTTTATTATTACCGGGACAGGGGGCAGAAAAACTGTTTTTT.

CDR3 loop: CASSQGGTDNEKLFF. As DNA, the CDR3 is TGTGCCAGCAGCCAAGGAGGGACAGATAATGAAAAACTGTTTTTT. The chain has TRBV4-2 and TRBJ1-4; 7 positions match TRBD1. With 1 base clipped from V and 4 bases from J, the junction kept 3 bases outside the gene matches. The germline V gene encodes CDR1 LGHNA and CDR2 YNFKEQ. CDR3 size: 15 residues.

The chain couples TRBV7-9 to TRBJ1-1; 7 nucleotides line up with TRBD1. This CDR3 has 15 residues. J was trimmed by 3 bases and V by 2 bases; bases with no gene match: 6. Germline V gives CDR1 SEHNR, CDR2 FQNEAQ (reference sequence). The CDR3: CASSLYIGGHTEAFF. CDR3 nucleotides: TGTGCCAGCAGCTTATACATAGGGGGCCACACTGAAGCTTTCTTT. Supplemented by reference TRBV7-9 and TRBJ1-1, the full variable domain reads DTGVSQNPRHKITKRGQNVTFRCDPISEHNRLYWYRQTLGQGPEFLTYFQNEAQLEKSRLLSDRFSAERPKGSFSTLEIQRTEQGDSAMYLCASSLYIGGHTEAFFGQGTRLTVV.

The rearrangement joins TRBV3-1 (or the pseudogene TRBV3-2) to TRBJ1-4; 8 nucleotides match TRBD1. V shed 4 bases, J shed 13 bases, and the junction held 2 bases outside the gene matches. The germline V gene has CDR1 LGHDT and CDR2 YNNKEL (reference sequence). This CDR3 region has 11 residues. The CDR3 region is CASSLDRGLFF. DNA of the CDR3: TGTGCCAGCAGCCTCGACAGGGGACTGTTTTTT.

This sequence joins TRBV7-2 and TRBJ1-2, with a weak D call TRBD1 (5 bases). Germline V gives CDR1 SGHTA, CDR2 FQGNSA. The CDR3 length is 13 residues. Trimming took 4 bases from V and 6 from J, leaving 12 bases between them. In DNA, the CDR3 is TGTGCCAGCAGCTCCCGCGGGGGGAATGGCTACACCTTC. Its protein is CASSSRGGNGYTF. The variable domain in full, with the rest retrieved from reference TRBV7-2 and TRBJ1-2, is GAGVSQSPSNKVTEKGKDVELRCDPISGHTALYWYRQSLGQGLEFLIYFQGNSAPDKSGLPSDRFSAERTGGSVSTLTIQRTQQEDSAVYLCASSSRGGNGYTFGSGTRLTVV.

The gene calls are TRBV7-2 and TRBJ1-5, with unresolved D. Trimming removed 5 bases at V and 6 bases at J, with 14 bases between. The CDR3 is 14 amino acids. Germline CDR1 SGHTA, CDR2 FQGNSA. The CDR3 DNA follows: TGTGCCAGCAGCCACGGACGGGAGAGTCAGCCCCAGCATTTT. As protein: CASSHGRESQPQHF. The variable domain in full, with the rest retrieved from reference TRBV7-2 and TRBJ1-5, is GAGVSQSPSNKVTEKGKDVELRCDPISGHTALYWYRQSLGQGLEFLIYFQGNSAPDKSGLPSDRFSAERTGGSVSTLTIQRTQQEDSAVYLCASSHGRESQPQHFGDGTRLSIL.

The V gene is TRBV27, the J gene TRBJ2-1; no firm D call. CDR1 is MNHEY, CDR2 SMNVEV, per germline (reference sequence). The ends were cut back, 5 bases at V and 3 bases at J, with 17 bases in the middle. This CDR3 is 16 amino acids long. The CDR3 nucleotides are TGTGCCAGCAGTCTCACCCCGGTTAAGAGCTACAATGAGCAGTTCTTC. Translated: CASSLTPVKSYNEQFF.

The J gene is TRBJ1-2, the V gene TRBV3-1 (or the pseudogene TRBV3-2); TRBD1 aligns across 7 bases. CDR1 is LGHDT and CDR2 is YNNKEL in the germline V gene (reference sequence). The CDR3 loop spans 13 amino acids. With 4 bases clipped from V and 4 bases from J, the junction kept 3 bases outside the gene matches. CDR3 protein: CASSRGQSYGYTF. CDR3 DNA: TGTGCCAGCAGCCGGGGACAGAGCTATGGCTACACCTTC.

The chain joins TRBV7-9 to TRBJ1-1, with unresolved D. The CDR3 is 14 residues long. Trimming cost V 5 bases and J 1 base, with 11 bases left between them. In germline, CDR1 is SEHNR, CDR2 FQNEAQ (reference sequence). CDR3 nucleotide sequence: TGTGCCAGCAGCCTAGTCCCACAGAACACTGAAGCTTTCTTT. Protein product: CASSLVPQNTEAFF. The variable domain in full, with the rest retrieved from reference TRBV7-9 and TRBJ1-1, is DTGVSQNPRHKITKRGQNVTFRCDPISEHNRLYWYRQTLGQGPEFLTYFQNEAQLEKSRLLSDRFSAERPKGSFSTLEIQRTEQGDSAMYLCASSLVPQNTEAFFGQGTRLTVV.